This T cell receptor beta chain was identified during a study of radiotherapy plus CTLA-4 blockade in lung cancer. Study-level information: Objective responses were observed in 15% to 20% of patients, and disease control was achieved by just over 30%.

Remarks on this clone: What it recognizes is unknown.

Germline CDR1 PRHDT, CDR2 FYEKMQ (reference sequence). Trimming shortened V by 4 bases and J by 8 bases, and 10 bases separated the two germline ends. The CDR3 is 12 amino acids. Those patients who had chemo-refractory metastatic non-small-cell lung cancer were given focal radiation along with CTLA-4 blockade through ipilimumab. Findings and caveats of the study: Response was reportedly best predicted by early blood T cell clone dynamics, with interferon-beta. Peripheral blood showed expansion of tumor-derived TCR clones after radiotherapy and ipilimumab.

Libraries were prepared by immunoSEQ multiplex PCR; TCRdb keeps only in-frame clonotypes and omits some of them. The sample lists some 90,000 clones; around 86% were seen once. Specimen: peripheral blood, collected from a patient treated with radiotherapy plus ipilimumab. The receptor's source is a human donor with non-small cell lung cancer who had stable disease on radiotherapy plus ipilimumab. V gene TRBV13 combines with J gene TRBJ2-3; D ambiguous. The CDR3 DNA sequence: TGTGCCAGCAGCTATAGCATCGGTACGCAGTATTTT. Translation: CASSYSIGTQYF.